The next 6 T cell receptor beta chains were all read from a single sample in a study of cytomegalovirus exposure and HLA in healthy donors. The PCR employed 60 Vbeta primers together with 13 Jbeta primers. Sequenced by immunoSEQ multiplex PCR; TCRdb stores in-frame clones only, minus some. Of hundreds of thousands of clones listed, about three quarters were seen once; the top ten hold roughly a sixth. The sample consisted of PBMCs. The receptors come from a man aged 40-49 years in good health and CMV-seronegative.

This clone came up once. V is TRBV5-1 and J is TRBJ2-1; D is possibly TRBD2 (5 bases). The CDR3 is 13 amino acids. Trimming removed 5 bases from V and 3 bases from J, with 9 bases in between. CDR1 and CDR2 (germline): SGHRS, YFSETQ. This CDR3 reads CASRDEGYNEQFF. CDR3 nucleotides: TGCGCCAGCAGGGATGAGGGCTACAATGAGCAGTTCTTC. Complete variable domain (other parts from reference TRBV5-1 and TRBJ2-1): KAGVTQTPRYLIKTRGQQVTLSCSPISGHRSVSWYQQTPGQGLQFLFEYFSETQRNKGNFPGRFSGRQFSNSRSEMNVSTLELGDSALYLCASRDEGYNEQFFGPGTRLTVL.

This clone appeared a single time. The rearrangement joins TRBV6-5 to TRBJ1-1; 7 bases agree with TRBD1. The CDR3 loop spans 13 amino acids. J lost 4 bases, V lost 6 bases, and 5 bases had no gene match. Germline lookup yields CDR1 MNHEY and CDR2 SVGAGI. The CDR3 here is CASRAGTATEAFF. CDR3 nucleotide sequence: TGTGCCAGCAGGGCCGGGACAGCCACTGAAGCTTTCTTT.

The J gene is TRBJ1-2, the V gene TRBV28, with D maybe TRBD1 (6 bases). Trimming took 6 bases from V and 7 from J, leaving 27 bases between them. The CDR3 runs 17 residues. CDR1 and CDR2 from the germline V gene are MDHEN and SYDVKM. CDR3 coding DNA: TGTGCCAGCAGCGTCGTTTATGCAGGGGAGGGAGCGCGTGGCTACACCTTC. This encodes CASSVVYAGEGARGYTF.

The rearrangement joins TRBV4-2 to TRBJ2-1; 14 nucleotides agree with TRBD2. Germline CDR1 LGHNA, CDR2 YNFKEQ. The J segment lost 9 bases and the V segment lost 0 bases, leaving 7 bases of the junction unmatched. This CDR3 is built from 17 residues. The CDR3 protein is CASSQDKTSGGVGEQFF. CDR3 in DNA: TGTGCCAGCAGCCAAGATAAGACTAGCGGGGGGGTTGGTGAGCAGTTCTTC.

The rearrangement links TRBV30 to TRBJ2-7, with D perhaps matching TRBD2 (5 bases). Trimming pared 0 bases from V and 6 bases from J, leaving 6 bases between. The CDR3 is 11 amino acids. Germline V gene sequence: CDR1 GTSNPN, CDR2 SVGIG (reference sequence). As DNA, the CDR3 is TGTGCCTGGAGTGTAGGGAGCGAGCAGTACTTC. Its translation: CAWSVGSEQYF.

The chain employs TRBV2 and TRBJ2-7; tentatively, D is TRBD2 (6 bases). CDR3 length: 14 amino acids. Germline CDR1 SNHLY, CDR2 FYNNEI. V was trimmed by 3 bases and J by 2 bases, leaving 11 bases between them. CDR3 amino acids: CASSDGGLTYEQYF. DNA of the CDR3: TGTGCCAGCAGTGATGGCGGACTAACCTACGAGCAGTACTTC.